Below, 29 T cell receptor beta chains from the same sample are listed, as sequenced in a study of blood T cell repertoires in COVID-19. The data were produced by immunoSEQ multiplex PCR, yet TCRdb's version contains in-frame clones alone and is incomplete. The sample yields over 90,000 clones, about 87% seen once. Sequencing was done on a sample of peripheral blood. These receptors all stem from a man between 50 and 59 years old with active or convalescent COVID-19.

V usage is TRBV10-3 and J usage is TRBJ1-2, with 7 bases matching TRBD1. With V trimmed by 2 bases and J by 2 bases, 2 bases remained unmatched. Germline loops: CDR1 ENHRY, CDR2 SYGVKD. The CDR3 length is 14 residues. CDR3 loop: CAISERDSNYGYTF. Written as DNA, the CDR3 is TGTGCCATCAGTGAGCGGGACAGCAACTATGGCTACACCTTC.

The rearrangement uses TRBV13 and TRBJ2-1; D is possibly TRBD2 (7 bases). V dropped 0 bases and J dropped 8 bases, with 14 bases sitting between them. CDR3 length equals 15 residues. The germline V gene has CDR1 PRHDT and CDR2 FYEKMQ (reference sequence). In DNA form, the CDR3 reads TGTGCCAGCAGCTTAGGCCAAGGGGGGGCCGATGAGCAGTTCTTC. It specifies CASSLGQGGADEQFF.

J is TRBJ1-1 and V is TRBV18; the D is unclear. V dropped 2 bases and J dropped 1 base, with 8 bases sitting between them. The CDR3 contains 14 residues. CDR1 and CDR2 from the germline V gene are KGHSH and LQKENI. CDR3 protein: CASSPFERNTEAFF. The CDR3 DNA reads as TGTGCCAGCTCACCATTCGAGAGGAACACTGAAGCTTTCTTT. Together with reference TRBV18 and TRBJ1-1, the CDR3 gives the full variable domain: NAGVMQNPRHLVRRRGQEARLRCSPMKGHSHVYWYRQLPEEGLKFMVYLQKENIIDESGMPKERFSAEFPKEGPSILRIQQVVRGDSAAYFCASSPFERNTEAFFGQGTRLTVV.

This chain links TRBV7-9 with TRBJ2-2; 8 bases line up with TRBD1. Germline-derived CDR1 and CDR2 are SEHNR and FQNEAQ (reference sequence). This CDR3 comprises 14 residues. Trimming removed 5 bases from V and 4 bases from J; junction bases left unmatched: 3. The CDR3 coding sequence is TGTGCCAGCAGCGCAGGGGGCAGCACCGGGGAGCTGTTTTTT. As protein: CASSAGGSTGELFF.

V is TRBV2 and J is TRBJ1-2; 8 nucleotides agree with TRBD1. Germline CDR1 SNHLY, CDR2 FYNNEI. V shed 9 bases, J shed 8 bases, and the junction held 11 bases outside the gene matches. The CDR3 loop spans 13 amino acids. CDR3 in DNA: TGTGCCAGTGAGATCCAGGGGGCGAACGGCTACACCTTC. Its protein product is CASEIQGANGYTF.

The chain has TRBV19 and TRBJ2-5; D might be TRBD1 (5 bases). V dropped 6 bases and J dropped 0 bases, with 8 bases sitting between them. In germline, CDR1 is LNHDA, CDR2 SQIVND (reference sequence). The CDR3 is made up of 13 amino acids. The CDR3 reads CASSLRDQETQYF. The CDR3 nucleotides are TGTGCCAGTAGCCTCAGGGACCAAGAGACCCAGTACTTC.

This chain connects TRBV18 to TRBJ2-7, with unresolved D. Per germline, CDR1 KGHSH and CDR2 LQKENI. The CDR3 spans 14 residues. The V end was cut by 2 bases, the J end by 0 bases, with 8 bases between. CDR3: CASSPSQASYEQYF. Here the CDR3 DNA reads TGTGCCAGCTCACCAAGCCAGGCCTCCTACGAGCAGTACTTC.

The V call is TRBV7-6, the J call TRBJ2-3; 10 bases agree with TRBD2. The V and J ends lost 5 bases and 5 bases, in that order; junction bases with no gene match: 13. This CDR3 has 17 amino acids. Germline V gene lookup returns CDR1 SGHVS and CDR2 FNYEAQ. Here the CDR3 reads CASSSLTSGLRGDTQYF. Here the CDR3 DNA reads TGTGCCAGCAGCAGTCTGACTAGCGGGTTGCGGGGAGATACGCAGTATTTT.

The CDR3 sequence: CASNTGNYGYTF. CDR3 DNA sequence: TGTGCCAGTAATACAGGGAACTATGGCTACACCTTC. The chain carries TRBV19 and TRBJ1-2, with D maybe TRBD1 (6 bases). CDR1 is LNHDA, CDR2 SQIVND, per germline (reference sequence). The V end was cut by 7 bases, the J end by 2 bases, with 8 bases between. The CDR3 consists of 12 residues.

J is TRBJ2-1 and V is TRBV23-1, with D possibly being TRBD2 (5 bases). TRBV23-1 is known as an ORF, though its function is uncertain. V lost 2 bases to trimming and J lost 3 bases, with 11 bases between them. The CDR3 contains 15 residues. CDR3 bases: TGCGCCAGCAGTCAAGTTCCGGGGTACTACAATGAGCAGTTCTTC. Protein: CASSQVPGYYNEQFF.

DNA of the CDR3: TGTGCCAGCAGCCACACCGGGACAGTTAACGAGCAGTACTTC. This translates into CASSHTGTVNEQYF. The gene calls are TRBV3-1 (or the pseudogene TRBV3-2) and TRBJ2-7, with 7 bases matching TRBD1. CDR1 and CDR2 (germline): LGHDT, YNNKEL (reference sequence). The CDR3 loop spans 14 amino acids. With V trimmed by 3 bases and J by 5 bases, 7 bases remained unmatched.

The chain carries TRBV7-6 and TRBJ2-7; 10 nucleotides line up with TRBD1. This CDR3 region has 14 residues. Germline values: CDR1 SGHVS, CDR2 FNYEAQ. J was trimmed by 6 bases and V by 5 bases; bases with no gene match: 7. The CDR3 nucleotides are TGTGCCAGCAGCGAGGGGGACAGGGGTGGCGAGCAGTACTTC. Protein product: CASSEGDRGGEQYF.

The CDR3 DNA follows: TGTGCCACCCTTCCTGACAGGGGAAGGTACAATGAGCAGTTCTTC. Translation: CATLPDRGRYNEQFF. The chain recombines TRBV15 with TRBJ2-1; 8 bases fit TRBD1. The CDR3 is made up of 15 amino acids. Germline-derived CDR1 and CDR2 are LNHNV and YYDKDF (reference sequence). Germline trimming cut 8 bases from V and 4 bases from J; bases unmatched to any gene: 10.

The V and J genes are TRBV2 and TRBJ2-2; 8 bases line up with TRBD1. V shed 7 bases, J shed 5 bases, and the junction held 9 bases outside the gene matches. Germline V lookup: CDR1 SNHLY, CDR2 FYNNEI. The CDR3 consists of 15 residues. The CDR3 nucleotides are TGTGCCAGCATGGGGACAGGAGGGGGAACCGGGGAGCTGTTTTTT. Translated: CASMGTGGGTGELFF.

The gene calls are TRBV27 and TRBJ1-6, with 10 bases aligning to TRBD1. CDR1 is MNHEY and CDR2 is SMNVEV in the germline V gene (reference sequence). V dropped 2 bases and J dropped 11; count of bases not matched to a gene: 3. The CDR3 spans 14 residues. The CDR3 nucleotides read TGTGCCAGCAGTTTAGGACAGGGGGTTACACCCCTCCACTTT. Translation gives CASSLGQGVTPLHF.

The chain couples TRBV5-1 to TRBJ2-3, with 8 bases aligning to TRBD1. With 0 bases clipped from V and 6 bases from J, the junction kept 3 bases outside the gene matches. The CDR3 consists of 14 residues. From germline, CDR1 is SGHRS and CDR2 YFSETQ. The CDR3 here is CASSLGQGMDTQYF. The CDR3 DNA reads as TGCGCCAGCAGCTTGGGACAGGGGATGGATACGCAGTATTTT.

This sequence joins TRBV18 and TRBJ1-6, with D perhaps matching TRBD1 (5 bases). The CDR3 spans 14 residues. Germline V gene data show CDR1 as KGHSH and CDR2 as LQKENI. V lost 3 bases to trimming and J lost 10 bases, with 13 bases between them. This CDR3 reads CASSPADGGSPLHF. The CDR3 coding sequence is TGTGCCAGCTCACCCGCGGACGGGGGGTCACCCCTCCACTTT. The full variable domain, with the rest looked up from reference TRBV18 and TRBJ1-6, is NAGVMQNPRHLVRRRGQEARLRCSPMKGHSHVYWYRQLPEEGLKFMVYLQKENIIDESGMPKERFSAEFPKEGPSILRIQQVVRGDSAAYFCASSPADGGSPLHFGNGTRLTVT.

The CDR3 DNA follows: TGTGCCAGCAGCCCGTCGACAGGGGGCGCGAGCTATGGCTACACCTTC. Translating gives CASSPSTGGASYGYTF. V is TRBV5-4 and J is TRBJ1-2, with 10 bases that match TRBD1. The V gene's germline CDR1 is SGHNT and CDR2 YYREEE (reference sequence). The length of the CDR3 is 16 residues. V shed 4 bases and J 4 bases; nucleotides not matched to a gene: 10.

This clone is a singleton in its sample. The CDR3 nucleotides read TGCGCCAGCAGCTTGATGGGACAGGGATTAATCTCTGGGGCCAACGTCCTGACTTTC. Its translation is CASSLMGQGLISGANVLTF. The V gene is TRBV5-1, the J gene TRBJ2-6, with 9 nucleotides matching TRBD1. The CDR3 spans 19 residues. Germline-derived CDR1 and CDR2 are SGHRS and YFSETQ. With V trimmed by 1 base and J by 0 bases, 8 bases remained unmatched.

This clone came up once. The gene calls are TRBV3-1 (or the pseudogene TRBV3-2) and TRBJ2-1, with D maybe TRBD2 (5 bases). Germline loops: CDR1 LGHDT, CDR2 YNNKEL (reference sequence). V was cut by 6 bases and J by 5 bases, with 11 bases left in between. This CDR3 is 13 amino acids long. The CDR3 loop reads CASRFQRDNEQFF. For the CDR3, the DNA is TGTGCCAGCAGGTTCCAGAGGGACAATGAGCAGTTCTTC.

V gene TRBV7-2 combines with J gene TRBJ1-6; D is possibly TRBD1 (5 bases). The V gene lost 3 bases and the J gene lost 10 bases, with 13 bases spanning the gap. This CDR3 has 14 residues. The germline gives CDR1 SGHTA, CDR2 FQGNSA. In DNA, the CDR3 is TGTGCCAGCAGCTTGGGCAGGGTTCAATCACCCCTCCACTTT. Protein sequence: CASSLGRVQSPLHF.

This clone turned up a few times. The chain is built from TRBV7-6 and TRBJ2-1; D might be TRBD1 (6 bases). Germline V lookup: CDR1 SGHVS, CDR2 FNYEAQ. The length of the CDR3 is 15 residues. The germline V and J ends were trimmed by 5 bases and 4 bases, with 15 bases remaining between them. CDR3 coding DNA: TGTGCCAGCAGCCTGCGAGGGACACAATACAATGAGCAGTTCTTC. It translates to CASSLRGTQYNEQFF.

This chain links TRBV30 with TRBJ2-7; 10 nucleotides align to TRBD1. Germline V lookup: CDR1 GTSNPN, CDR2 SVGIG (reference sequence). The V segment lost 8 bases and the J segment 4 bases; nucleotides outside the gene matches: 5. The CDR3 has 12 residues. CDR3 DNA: TGTGCCGCCGGACAGGGGGTATACGAGCAGTACTTC. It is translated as CAAGQGVYEQYF.

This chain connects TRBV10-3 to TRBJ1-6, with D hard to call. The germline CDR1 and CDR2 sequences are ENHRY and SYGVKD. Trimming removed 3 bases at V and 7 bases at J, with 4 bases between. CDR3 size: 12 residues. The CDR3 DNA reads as TGTGCCATCAGTGACGGGAATTCACCCCTCCACTTT. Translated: CAISDGNSPLHF.

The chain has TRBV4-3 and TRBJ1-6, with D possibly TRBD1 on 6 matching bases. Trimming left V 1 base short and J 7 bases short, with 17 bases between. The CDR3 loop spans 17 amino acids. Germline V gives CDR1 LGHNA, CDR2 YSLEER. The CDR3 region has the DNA TGCGCCAGCAGCCAAGCCCCCCAGACAGGAGGAAATTCACCCCTCCACTTT. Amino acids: CASSQAPQTGGNSPLHF.

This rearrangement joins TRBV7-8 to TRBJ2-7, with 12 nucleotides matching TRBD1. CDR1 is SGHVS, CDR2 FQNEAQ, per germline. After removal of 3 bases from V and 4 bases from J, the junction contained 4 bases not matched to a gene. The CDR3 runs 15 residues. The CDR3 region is CASSFGGQGAYEQYV. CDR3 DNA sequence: TGTGCCAGCAGCTTCGGGGGACAGGGGGCTTACGAGCAGTACGTC.

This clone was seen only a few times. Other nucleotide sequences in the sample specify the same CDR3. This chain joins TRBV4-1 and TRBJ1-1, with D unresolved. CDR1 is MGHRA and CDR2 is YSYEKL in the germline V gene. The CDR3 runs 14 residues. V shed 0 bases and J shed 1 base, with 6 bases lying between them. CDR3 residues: CASSQDLGNTEAFF. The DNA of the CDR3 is TGCGCCAGCAGCCAAGATCTAGGGAACACTGAAGCTTTCTTT.

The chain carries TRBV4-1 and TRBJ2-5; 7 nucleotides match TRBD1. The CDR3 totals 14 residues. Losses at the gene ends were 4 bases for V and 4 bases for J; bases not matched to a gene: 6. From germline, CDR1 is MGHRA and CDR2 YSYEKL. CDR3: CASSPTHRGETQYF. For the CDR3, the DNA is TGCGCCAGCAGCCCGACCCACAGGGGAGAGACCCAGTACTTC.

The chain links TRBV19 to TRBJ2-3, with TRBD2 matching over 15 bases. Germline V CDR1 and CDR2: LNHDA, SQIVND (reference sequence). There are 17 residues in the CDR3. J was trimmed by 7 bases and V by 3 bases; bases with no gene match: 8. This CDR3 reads CASSIDPGTSGGNTQYF. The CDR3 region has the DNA TGTGCCAGTAGTATCGACCCCGGGACTAGCGGGGGGAATACGCAGTATTTT.